The source of this TCR beta chain is a study of cytomegalovirus exposure and HLA in healthy donors. This clone was detected only once. Use of 60 Vbeta and 13 Jbeta primers characterized the PCR. Libraries were prepared by immunoSEQ multiplex PCR; TCRdb keeps only in-frame clonotypes and omits some of them. The sample includes about 200,000 clones, around 79% seen only once; the top ten take approximately 0.36%. Germline CDR1 reads SEHNR; CDR2 reads FQNEAQ (reference sequence). CDR3 length equals 15 residues. V lost 5 bases to trimming and J lost 3 bases; unmatched junction nucleotides: 7. The TCR originated in a male donor in good health and CMV-seropositive. The J gene is TRBJ2-7, the V gene TRBV7-9; TRBD1 agrees at 10 bases. The source material was PBMCs. The CDR3 protein is CASSAGGQGIYEQYF. In DNA, the CDR3 is TGTGCCAGCAGCGCAGGGGGACAGGGGATCTACGAGCAGTACTTC. Using reference TRBV7-9 and TRBJ2-7 for the parts outside the CDR3, the full variable domain is DTGVSQNPRHKITKRGQNVTFRCDPISEHNRLYWYRQTLGQGPEFLTYFQNEAQLEKSRLLSDRFSAERPKGSFSTLEIQRTEQGDSAMYLCASSAGGQGIYEQYFGPGTRLTVT.